The text below deals with one T cell receptor (beta chain). The target antigen is unknown. Germline lookup yields CDR1 SGHRS and CDR2 YFSETQ. V lost 2 bases to trimming and J lost 2 bases, with 17 bases between them. This CDR3 has 16 amino acids. Sequencing was performed with immunoSEQ multiplex PCR; in TCRdb, only in-frame clones are kept and a portion is missing. The data hold approximately 85,000 clones, with approximately 90% observed a single time. This specimen belongs to a study of graft-versus-host responses after intestinal transplantation. Study details: Anti-thymocyte globulin induction, then tacrolimus and steroids for about 3 years, went to all recipients.

This clonotype was sampled from a human donor who was the organ donor for an intestinal transplant. This material consisted of unstimulated CD8+ T cells sorted from spleen or lymph node cells, taken before transplant. The chain links TRBV5-1 to TRBJ2-7, with D tentatively TRBD1 (6 bases). Written as DNA, the CDR3 is TGCGCCAGCAGCTTTAAACAGGGAAAGACCCCCTACGAGCAGTACTTC. Protein sequence: CASSFKQGKTPYEQYF.